A selection of T cell receptor beta chains follows, all from one sample in a study of OX40 agonist ivuxolimab in advanced cancers. Data came from immunoSEQ multiplex PCR; TCRdb stores just in-frame clones and leaves some out. The top ten clones hold roughly 28% of a sample with tens of thousands of clones, about 90% of them seen once. The sample consisted of CD4+ or CD8+ T cells sorted from blood, taken in a trial of the OX40 agonist ivuxolimab. These receptors all come from an adult with an advanced solid tumor such as melanoma, head and neck, liver or kidney cancer. Each CDR3 is given with its conserved first and last residue. Fields, in order: J gene, clone size, D gene, V gene, CDR3 DNA, CDR3 protein. D genes are given only for firm matches. Rows may omit the clone size; those that give it use once, few, many or a size class.

j_call: TRBJ2-3; clone_size: -; d_call: TRBD2; v_call: TRBV28; cdr3_nt: TGTGCCAGCAGTCTAGCGGGAATTAGCACAGATACGCAGTATTTT; cdr3_aa: CASSLAGISTDTQYF
j_call: TRBJ1-1; clone_size: -; d_call: -; v_call: TRBV9; cdr3_nt: TGTGCCAGCAGCGTCGGGGTAGGGATGAACACTGAAGCTTTCTTT; cdr3_aa: CASSVGVGMNTEAFF
j_call: TRBJ2-2; clone_size: -; d_call: -; v_call: TRBV28; cdr3_nt: TGTGCCAGCAGTTTAAGGGGACCACCCGGAAGGGAGCTGTTTTTT; cdr3_aa: CASSLRGPPGRELFF
j_call: TRBJ2-7; clone_size: -; d_call: -; v_call: TRBV14; cdr3_nt: TGTGCCAGCAAGGGCTGGGGCTACGAGCAGTACTTC; cdr3_aa: CASKGWGYEQYF
j_call: TRBJ2-2; clone_size: -; d_call: -; v_call: TRBV9; cdr3_nt: TGTGCCAGCAGCGATGGGGGGCCAAACACCGGGGAGCTGTTTTTT; cdr3_aa: CASSDGGPNTGELFF
j_call: TRBJ2-4; clone_size: -; d_call: -; v_call: TRBV5-4; cdr3_nt: TGTGCCAGCAGCTTGTTGCGGGAAAAAAACATTCAGTACTTC; cdr3_aa: CASSLLREKNIQYF
j_call: TRBJ1-1; clone_size: -; d_call: -; v_call: TRBV28; cdr3_nt: TGTGCCAGCAGAATACAGGGCTCTGAAGCTTTCTTT; cdr3_aa: CASRIQGSEAFF
j_call: TRBJ1-2; clone_size: few; d_call: -; v_call: TRBV11-2; cdr3_nt: TGTGCCAGCAGCTTGACTCGGACGGGCCTGTATGGCTACACCTTC; cdr3_aa: CASSLTRTGLYGYTF
j_call: TRBJ2-7; clone_size: -; d_call: -; v_call: TRBV4-3; cdr3_nt: TGCGCCAGCAGCCAAGGCACGGGACTTTCCTACGAGCAGTACTTC; cdr3_aa: CASSQGTGLSYEQYF
j_call: TRBJ2-3; clone_size: -; d_call: -; v_call: TRBV11-3; cdr3_nt: TGTGCCAGCAGCTCTGAACCTTGGGGAAGCACAGATACGCAGTATTTT; cdr3_aa: CASSSEPWGSTDTQYF
j_call: TRBJ2-2; clone_size: -; d_call: -; v_call: TRBV12-5; cdr3_nt: TGTGCTAGTGGTTCCCAGGGCGATAGGGGGGAGCTGTTTTTT; cdr3_aa: CASGSQGDRGELFF
j_call: TRBJ1-2; clone_size: -; d_call: TRBD1; v_call: TRBV10-3; cdr3_nt: TGTGCCATCAGTGAGTCCTTCAGGGGGCCTAACTATGGCTACACCTTC; cdr3_aa: CAISESFRGPNYGYTF
j_call: TRBJ1-3; clone_size: -; d_call: -; v_call: TRBV7-8; cdr3_nt: TGTGCCAGCAGCTTAGGTGTGGGGCTGGGAAACACCATATATTTT; cdr3_aa: CASSLGVGLGNTIYF
j_call: TRBJ2-7; clone_size: -; d_call: -; v_call: TRBV5-1; cdr3_nt: TGCGCCAGCCGGGGTACAGGTCTAAACGAGCAGTACTTC; cdr3_aa: CASRGTGLNEQYF
j_call: TRBJ2-2; clone_size: few; d_call: TRBD1; v_call: TRBV7-9; cdr3_nt: TGTGCCAGCAGCCCGCAAAACAACAGGGGTAACGGGGAGCTGTTTTTT; cdr3_aa: CASSPQNNRGNGELFF
j_call: TRBJ2-7; clone_size: -; d_call: -; v_call: TRBV13; cdr3_nt: TGTGCCAGCAGCTTAGGCCGGTCTTACGAGCAGTACTTC; cdr3_aa: CASSLGRSYEQYF
j_call: TRBJ2-2; clone_size: medium-sized; d_call: -; v_call: TRBV7-9; cdr3_nt: TGTGCCAGCAGCTTAACCACAGGGGAGGAGGCCGGGGAGCTGTTTTTT; cdr3_aa: CASSLTTGEEAGELFF
j_call: TRBJ1-1; clone_size: -; d_call: -; v_call: TRBV30; cdr3_nt: TGTGCCTGGAGTGCTCCTGAGAACACTGAAGCTTTCTTT; cdr3_aa: CAWSAPENTEAFF
j_call: TRBJ2-2; clone_size: -; d_call: -; v_call: TRBV11-2; cdr3_nt: TGTGCCAGCAGCCCGCCCCCGGACAGGAACACCGGGGAGCTGTTTTTT; cdr3_aa: CASSPPPDRNTGELFF
j_call: TRBJ2-7; clone_size: once; d_call: TRBD2; v_call: TRBV9; cdr3_nt: TGTGCCAGCAGCGTAGTAGCGGGAGACTACGAGCAGTACTTC; cdr3_aa: CASSVVAGDYEQYF
j_call: TRBJ1-2; clone_size: -; d_call: -; v_call: TRBV9; cdr3_nt: TGTGCCAGCAGCGGGGGCAGGGGACTCACTAACTATGGCTACACCTTC; cdr3_aa: CASSGGRGLTNYGYTF
j_call: TRBJ2-5; clone_size: -; d_call: -; v_call: TRBV6-6; cdr3_nt: TGTGCCAGCAGTTATCGAGAGACCCAGTACTTC; cdr3_aa: CASSYRETQYF
j_call: TRBJ2-7; clone_size: -; d_call: -; v_call: TRBV11-3; cdr3_nt: TGTGCCAGCAGCTCCCGCCTACAGGGAAGGAACGAGCAGTACTTC; cdr3_aa: CASSSRLQGRNEQYF
j_call: TRBJ1-2; clone_size: -; d_call: -; v_call: TRBV2; cdr3_nt: TGTGCCAGCAGGGGACAAAGCGTCCCGGAGGACTCCTATGGCTACACCTTC; cdr3_aa: CASRGQSVPEDSYGYTF
j_call: TRBJ2-7; clone_size: once; d_call: -; v_call: TRBV25-1; cdr3_nt: TGTGCCAGCAGCTTCCCAGCGGAGCACTACGAGCAGTACTTC; cdr3_aa: CASSFPAEHYEQYF
j_call: TRBJ1-2; clone_size: -; d_call: -; v_call: TRBV6-1; cdr3_nt: TGTGCCAGCAGTGAAGGGGGCTATGGGAACTATGGCTACACCTTC; cdr3_aa: CASSEGGYGNYGYTF
j_call: TRBJ2-7; clone_size: -; d_call: -; v_call: TRBV28; cdr3_nt: TGTGCCAGCATGCCCCCACAGGGACCCTACGAGCAGTACTTC; cdr3_aa: CASMPPQGPYEQYF
j_call: TRBJ2-1; clone_size: -; d_call: TRBD2; v_call: TRBV10-2; cdr3_nt: TGCGCCAGCAGTGATGCGGGAGCTATAAATGAGCAGTTCTTC; cdr3_aa: CASSDAGAINEQFF
j_call: TRBJ2-7; clone_size: -; d_call: -; v_call: TRBV5-6; cdr3_nt: TGTGCCAGCAGCTTGGACAGGCAGTACGAGCAGTACTTC; cdr3_aa: CASSLDRQYEQYF
j_call: TRBJ1-2; clone_size: -; d_call: TRBD1; v_call: TRBV7-9; cdr3_nt: TGTGCCAGCAGCTTTAGTCGGGACAGGGATGGCTACACCTTC; cdr3_aa: CASSFSRDRDGYTF
j_call: TRBJ1-1; clone_size: -; d_call: TRBD1; v_call: TRBV5-1; cdr3_nt: TGCGCCAGCAGCCGGACAGGGAACACTGAAGCTTTCTTT; cdr3_aa: CASSRTGNTEAFF
j_call: TRBJ1-2; clone_size: -; d_call: -; v_call: TRBV4-3; cdr3_nt: TGCGCCAGCAGCCAAGATCTGTACACTGTCTACACCTTC; cdr3_aa: CASSQDLYTVYTF
j_call: TRBJ1-5; clone_size: -; d_call: -; v_call: TRBV4-1; cdr3_nt: TGCGCCAGCAGCCAAGGTTGGGACAGCAATCAGCCCCAGCATTTT; cdr3_aa: CASSQGWDSNQPQHF
j_call: TRBJ2-1; clone_size: -; d_call: -; v_call: TRBV9; cdr3_nt: TGTGCCAGCAGCGTGGACTCCGGGAAAACCACAGAGCAGTTCTTC; cdr3_aa: CASSVDSGKTTEQFF
j_call: TRBJ1-2; clone_size: -; d_call: -; v_call: TRBV6-5; cdr3_nt: TGTGCCAGCAGTTACGGGGGGTCCTGGTATGGCTACACCTTC; cdr3_aa: CASSYGGSWYGYTF
j_call: TRBJ2-3; clone_size: -; d_call: -; v_call: TRBV7-9; cdr3_nt: TGTGCCAGCAGCTCGGGGGAAGATACGCAGTATTTT; cdr3_aa: CASSSGEDTQYF
j_call: TRBJ2-2; clone_size: -; d_call: TRBD1; v_call: TRBV7-7; cdr3_nt: TGTGCTAGCAGCTTATCCACAAACAGGGGGCACAACACCGGGGAGCTGTTTTTT; cdr3_aa: CASSLSTNRGHNTGELFF